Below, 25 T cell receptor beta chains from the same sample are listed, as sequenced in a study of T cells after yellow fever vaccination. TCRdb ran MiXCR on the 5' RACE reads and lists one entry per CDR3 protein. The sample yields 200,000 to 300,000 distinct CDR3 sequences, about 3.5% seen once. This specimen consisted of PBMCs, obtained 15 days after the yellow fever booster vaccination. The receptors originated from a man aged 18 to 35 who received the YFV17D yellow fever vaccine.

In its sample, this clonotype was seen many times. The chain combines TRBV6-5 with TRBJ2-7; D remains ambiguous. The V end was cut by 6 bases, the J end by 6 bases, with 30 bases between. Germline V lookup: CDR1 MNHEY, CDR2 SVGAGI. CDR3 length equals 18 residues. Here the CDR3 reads CASRMTPLPTPIGSEQYF. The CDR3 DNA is TGTGCCAGCAGAATGACCCCCTTACCGACACCGATCGGATCCGAGCAGTACTTC.

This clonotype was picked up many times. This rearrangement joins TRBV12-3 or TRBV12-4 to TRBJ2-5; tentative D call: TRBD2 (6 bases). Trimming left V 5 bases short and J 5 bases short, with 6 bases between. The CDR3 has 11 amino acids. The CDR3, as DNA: TGTGCCAGCAGTCGGGAGGAGACCCAGTACTTC. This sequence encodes CASSREETQYF.

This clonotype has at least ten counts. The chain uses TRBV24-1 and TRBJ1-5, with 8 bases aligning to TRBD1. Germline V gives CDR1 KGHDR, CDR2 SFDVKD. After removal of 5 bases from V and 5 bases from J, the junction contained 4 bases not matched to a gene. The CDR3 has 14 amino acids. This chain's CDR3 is CATSGDRGDQPQHF. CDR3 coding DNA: TGTGCCACCAGTGGCGACAGGGGCGATCAGCCCCAGCATTTT.

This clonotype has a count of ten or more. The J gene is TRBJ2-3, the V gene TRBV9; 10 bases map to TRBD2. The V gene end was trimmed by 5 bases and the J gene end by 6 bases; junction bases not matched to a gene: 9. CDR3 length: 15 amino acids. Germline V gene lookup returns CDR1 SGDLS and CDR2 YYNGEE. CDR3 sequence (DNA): TGTGCCAGCAGTGACTTTCGGACTAGCGGTGATACGCAGTATTTT. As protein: CASSDFRTSGDTQYF.

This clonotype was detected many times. The CDR3 DNA reads TGCGCCAGCAGCCAAGCCCTCTCGTGGACAGAAGAGACCCAGTACTTC. It translates to CASSQALSWTEETQYF. J is TRBJ2-5 and V is TRBV4-3; D is perhaps TRBD1 (6 bases). The CDR3 runs 16 residues. The V end lost 1 base, the J end lost 3 bases, and 15 bases lay between the germline ends. Germline CDR1 LGHNA, CDR2 YSLEER.

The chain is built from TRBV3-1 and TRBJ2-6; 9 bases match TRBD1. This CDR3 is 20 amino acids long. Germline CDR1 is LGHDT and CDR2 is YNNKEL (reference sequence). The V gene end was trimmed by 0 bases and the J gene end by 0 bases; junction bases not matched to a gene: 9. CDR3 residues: CASSQDWDRAEPSGANVLTF. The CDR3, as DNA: TGTGCCAGCAGCCAAGATTGGGACAGGGCGGAACCCTCTGGGGCCAACGTCCTGACTTTC.

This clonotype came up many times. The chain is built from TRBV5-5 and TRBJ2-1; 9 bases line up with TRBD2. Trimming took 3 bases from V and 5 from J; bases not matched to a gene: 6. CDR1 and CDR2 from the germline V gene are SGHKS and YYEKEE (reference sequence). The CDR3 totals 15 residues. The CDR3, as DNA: TGTGCCAGCAGCTCCGGGACTAGCAACCACAATGAGCAGTTCTTC. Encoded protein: CASSSGTSNHNEQFF.

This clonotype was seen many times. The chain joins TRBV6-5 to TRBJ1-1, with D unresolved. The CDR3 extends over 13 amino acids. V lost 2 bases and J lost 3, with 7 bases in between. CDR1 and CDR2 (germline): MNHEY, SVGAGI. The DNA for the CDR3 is TGTGCCAGCAGTTACCTACAGTACACTGAAGCTTTCTTT. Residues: CASSYLQYTEAFF.

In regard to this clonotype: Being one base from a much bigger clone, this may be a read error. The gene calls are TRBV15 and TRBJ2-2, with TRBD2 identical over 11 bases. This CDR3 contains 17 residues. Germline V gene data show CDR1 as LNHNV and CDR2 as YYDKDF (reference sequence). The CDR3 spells CATSSTTGTSGTGELLF. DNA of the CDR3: TGTGCCACCAGCAGTACCACCGGGACTAGCGGAACCGGGGAGCTGTTATTT.

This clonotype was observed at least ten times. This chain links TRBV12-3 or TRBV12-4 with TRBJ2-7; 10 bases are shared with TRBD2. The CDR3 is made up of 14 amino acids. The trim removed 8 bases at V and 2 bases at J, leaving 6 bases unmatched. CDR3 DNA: TGTGCCAGCGGAAGACTAGCGGGTACCTACGAGCAGTACTTC. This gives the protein CASGRLAGTYEQYF.

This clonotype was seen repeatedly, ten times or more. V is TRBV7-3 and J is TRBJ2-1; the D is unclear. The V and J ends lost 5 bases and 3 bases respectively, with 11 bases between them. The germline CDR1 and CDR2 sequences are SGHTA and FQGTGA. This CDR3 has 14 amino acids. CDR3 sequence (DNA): TGTGCCAGCAGCCTCACTGGGGACTACAATGAGCAGTTCTTC. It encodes CASSLTGDYNEQFF.

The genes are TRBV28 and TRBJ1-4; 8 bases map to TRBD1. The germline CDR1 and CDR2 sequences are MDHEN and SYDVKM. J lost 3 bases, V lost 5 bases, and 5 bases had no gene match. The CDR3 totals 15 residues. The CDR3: CASSPYRGSNEKLFF. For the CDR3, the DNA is TGTGCCAGCAGTCCTTACAGGGGGTCTAATGAAAAACTGTTTTTT.

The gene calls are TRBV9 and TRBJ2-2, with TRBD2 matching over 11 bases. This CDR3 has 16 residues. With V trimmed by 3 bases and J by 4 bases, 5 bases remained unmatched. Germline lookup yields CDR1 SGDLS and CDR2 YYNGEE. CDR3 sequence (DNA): TGTGCCAGCAGCGCTAGCGGGGGGCCAAGCACCGGGGAGCTGTTTTTT. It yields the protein CASSASGGPSTGELFF.

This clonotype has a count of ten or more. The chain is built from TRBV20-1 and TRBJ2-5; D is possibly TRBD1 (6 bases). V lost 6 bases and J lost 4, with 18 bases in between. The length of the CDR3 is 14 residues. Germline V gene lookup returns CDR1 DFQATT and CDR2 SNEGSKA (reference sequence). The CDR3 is CSANRQGYRETQYF. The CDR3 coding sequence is TGCAGTGCAAACAGGCAGGGGTACCGAGAGACCCAGTACTTC.

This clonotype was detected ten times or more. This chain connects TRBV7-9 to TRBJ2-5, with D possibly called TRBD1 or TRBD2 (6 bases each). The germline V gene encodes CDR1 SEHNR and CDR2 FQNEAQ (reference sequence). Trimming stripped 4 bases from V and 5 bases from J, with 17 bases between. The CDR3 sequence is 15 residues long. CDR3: CASSSQRGAGETQYF. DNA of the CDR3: TGTGCCAGCAGCTCCCAAAGGGGGGCCGGGGAGACCCAGTACTTC.

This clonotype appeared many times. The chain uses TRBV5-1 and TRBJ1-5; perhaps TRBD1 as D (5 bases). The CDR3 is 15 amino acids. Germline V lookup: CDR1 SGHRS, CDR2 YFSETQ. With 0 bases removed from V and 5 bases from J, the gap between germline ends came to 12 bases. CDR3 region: CASSLGGGGDQPQHF. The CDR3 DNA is TGCGCCAGCAGCTTGGGTGGGGGTGGCGATCAGCCCCAGCATTTT.

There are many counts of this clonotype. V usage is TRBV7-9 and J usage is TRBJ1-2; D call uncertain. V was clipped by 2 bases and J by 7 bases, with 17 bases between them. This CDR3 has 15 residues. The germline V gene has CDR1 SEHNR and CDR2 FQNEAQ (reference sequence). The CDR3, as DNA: TGTGCCAGCAGCTTAAGCTCCGGCGCGAAGGGTGGCTACACCTTC. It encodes CASSLSSGAKGGYTF.

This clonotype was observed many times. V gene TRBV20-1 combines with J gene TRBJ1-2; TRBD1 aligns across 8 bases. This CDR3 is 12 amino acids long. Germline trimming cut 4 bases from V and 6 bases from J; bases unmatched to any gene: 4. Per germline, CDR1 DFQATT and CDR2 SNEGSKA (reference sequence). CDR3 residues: CSATDRGHGYTF. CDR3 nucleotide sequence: TGCAGTGCTACCGACAGGGGCCATGGCTACACCTTC.

The CDR3 DNA reads TGCGCCAGCAGCTTTCTACAGTTGAACACCGGGGAGCTGTTTTTT. Residues: CASSFLQLNTGELFF. This chain uses TRBV5-1 with TRBJ2-2; D remains unclear. There are 15 residues in the CDR3. Germline V gives CDR1 SGHRS, CDR2 YFSETQ. Trimming took 2 bases from V and 1 from J, leaving 9 bases between them.

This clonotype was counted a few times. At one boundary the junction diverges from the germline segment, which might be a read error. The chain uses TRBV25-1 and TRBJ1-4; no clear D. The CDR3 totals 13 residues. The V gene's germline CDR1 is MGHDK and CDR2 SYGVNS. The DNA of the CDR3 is TGTGCCAGCAGTGGGAGTCCTAATGAAAAACTGTATTTT. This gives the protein CASSGSPNEKLYF.

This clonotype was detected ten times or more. This chain's CDR3 is CASSSLLQPQHF. Written as DNA, the CDR3 is TGTGCCAGCAGTTCCCTACTTCAGCCCCAGCATTTT. The gene calls are TRBV28 and TRBJ1-5; D is unresolved. Trimming left V 4 bases short and J 6 bases short, with 7 bases between. The CDR3 covers 12 residues. Germline V gives CDR1 MDHEN, CDR2 SYDVKM.

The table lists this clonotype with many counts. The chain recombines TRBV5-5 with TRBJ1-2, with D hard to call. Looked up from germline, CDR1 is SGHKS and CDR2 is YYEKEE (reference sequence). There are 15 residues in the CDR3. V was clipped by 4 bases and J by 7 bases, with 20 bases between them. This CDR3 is CASSPMEGLISGYTF. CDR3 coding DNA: TGTGCCAGCAGCCCCATGGAAGGGTTAATCTCTGGCTACACCTTC.

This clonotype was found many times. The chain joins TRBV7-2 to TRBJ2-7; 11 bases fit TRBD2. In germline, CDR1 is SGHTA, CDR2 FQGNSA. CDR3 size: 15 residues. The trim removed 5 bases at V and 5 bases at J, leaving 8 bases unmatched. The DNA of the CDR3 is TGTGCCAGCAGCCAGACTAGCGGGGCGTTCCACGAGCAGTACGTC. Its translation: CASSQTSGAFHEQYV.

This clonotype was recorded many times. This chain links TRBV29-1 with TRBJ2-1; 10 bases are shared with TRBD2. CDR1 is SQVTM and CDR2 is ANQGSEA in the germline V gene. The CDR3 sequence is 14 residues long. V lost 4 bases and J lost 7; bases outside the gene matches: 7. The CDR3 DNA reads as TGCAGCGTTGTTGTAGCGGGGGGTTTTAATGAGCAGTTCTTC. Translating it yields CSVVVAGGFNEQFF.

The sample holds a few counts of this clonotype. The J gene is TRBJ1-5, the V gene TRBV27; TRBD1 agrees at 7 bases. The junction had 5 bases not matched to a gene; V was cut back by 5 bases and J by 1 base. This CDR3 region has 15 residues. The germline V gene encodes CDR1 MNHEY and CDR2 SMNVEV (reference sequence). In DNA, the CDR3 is TGTGCCAGCAGTCATCGACAGGGAAGCAATCAGCCCCAGCATTTT. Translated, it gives CASSHRQGSNQPQHF.